The entry below describes one TCR beta chain. The antigen is not known. This sample stems from a study of cytomegalovirus exposure and HLA in healthy donors. Whole-study context: Of the donors genotyped, approximately 410 in all, about 80% fell in the Caucasian-associated ancestry cluster.

General observations from the study: With DRB1 most and HLA-C fewest, TCR association rates differed between HLA loci in a later analysis.

13 Jbeta primers and 60 Vbeta primers were used for the PCR. The assay was immunoSEQ multiplex PCR, and TCRdb's table has in-frame clones only and misses some. The sample contains approximately 110,000 clones, approximately 80% of which appear only once. Sample: PBMCs. This TCR came from a man aged 45 to 65 in good health and CMV-seronegative.

The CDR3 region has the DNA TGTGCCAGCAGTTTAGCCAGGGGAGTTCTAGAGACCCAGTACTTC. It translates to CASSLARGVLETQYF. The chain employs TRBV28 and TRBJ2-5; D is possibly TRBD1 (6 bases). From germline, CDR1 is MDHEN and CDR2 SYDVKM. Deletions cut 2 bases from V and 4 bases from J, with 14 bases between. The CDR3 totals 15 residues. Supplemented by reference TRBV28 and TRBJ2-5, the full variable domain reads DVKVTQSSRYLVKRTGEKVFLECVQDMDHENMFWYRQDPGLGLRLIYFSYDVKMKEKGDIPEGYSVSREKKERFSLILESASTNQTSMYLCASSLARGVLETQYFGPGTRLLVL.